This entry concerns a single TCR beta chain. As yet, its antigen is unknown. Both 60 Vbeta primers and 13 Jbeta primers went into the PCR. Using immunoSEQ multiplex PCR, the repertoire was profiled, and TCRdb retains in-frame clones only, with some absent. The profile shows 150,000 to 200,000 clones, around 79% of them singletons. This sample was included in a study of cytomegalovirus exposure and HLA in healthy donors. Study details: The study placed around 80% of its roughly 430 genotyped donors in the Caucasian-associated ancestry cluster. Study-wide findings and caveats: TCR beta V- and J-gene trimming, according to a later analysis, was linked to a missense DCLRE1C variant. A classifier reportedly called cytomegalovirus status with high sensitivity and specificity. In an earlier analysis, productive rearrangement rates for most beta V segments clustered near 87% or 30%.

Germline assignment: CDR1 SQVTM and CDR2 ANQGSEA. This CDR3 has 13 amino acids. Trimming removed 5 bases at V and 4 bases at J, with 14 bases between. This sequence joins TRBV29-1 and TRBJ2-5; a possible D gene is TRBD2 (5 bases). This clonotype originated in a girl aged 10 to 17 in good health and CMV-seropositive. The sequencing input was PBMCs. The CDR3, as DNA: TGCAGCGTTCAGAGGGCCTCGGGAGAGACCCAGTACTTC. Residues: CSVQRASGETQYF.